This record looks at one T cell receptor beta chain sequence and its context. Its antigen remains unidentified. With V trimmed by 5 bases and J by 4 bases, 8 bases remained unmatched. Germline-derived CDR1 and CDR2 are SGHAT and FQNNGV. This CDR3 has 15 amino acids. The PCR contained 60 Vbeta and 13 Jbeta primers. The protocol was immunoSEQ multiplex PCR, while the TCRdb copy is restricted to in-frame clones and leaves out a portion. In the table there are around 93,000 clones, about 66% of which are singletons. The sample is drawn from a study of cytomegalovirus exposure and HLA in healthy donors. Regarding the study as a whole: Some TCR beta chains (roughly 150 of them) were listed as cytomegalovirus-associated. Rarity characterized most TCR sequences, yet some public TCRs appeared in many donors.

Sample: PBMCs. The V and J genes are TRBV11-2 and TRBJ2-1, with 7 bases lining up with TRBD2. The clonotype comes from a boy younger than 18 in good health and CMV-seropositive. This CDR3 is CASSLASGAYNEQFF. CDR3 nucleotide sequence: TGTGCCAGCAGCCTAGCTAGCGGAGCGTACAATGAGCAGTTCTTC.